This T cell receptor (beta chain) was recorded in a study of CD8 T cells in Susac syndrome. Overall study context: Patients with Susac syndrome were therapy-naive, on corticosteroids, or on intravenous immunoglobulin alone at the time that blood was drawn.

Trimming removed 4 bases from V and 7 bases from J; junction bases left unmatched: 11. The CDR3 is 15 amino acids. Germline CDR1 and CDR2: SQVTM and ANQGSEA. Random hexamers were used to reverse transcribe an amount of roughly 0.45 to 1 ug RNA. One entry per CDR3 protein results from TCRdb running MiXCR on the immunoSEQ multiplex PCR reads. The sample lists approximately 190,000 distinct CDR3 sequences, roughly 95% occurring once. The study's findings and limits: Within Susac syndrome CD4+ T cell repertoires, clonal expansion was not evident.

Concerning this clonotype: Its specificity is unknown.

This receptor was identified in a human donor with Susac syndrome. The sequencing sample was made of CD4+ T cells from PBMCs. This sequence joins TRBV29-1 and TRBJ2-1; TRBD2 aligns across 9 bases. The CDR3 nucleotides are TGCAGCGTTGGAGTAGGGCGGGGGGGCATTAATGAGCAGTTCTTC. It codes for CSVGVGRGGINEQFF.